Listed below are T cell receptor beta chains from one sample, sequenced in a study of cytomegalovirus exposure and HLA in healthy donors. The protocol was immunoSEQ multiplex PCR, while the TCRdb copy is restricted to in-frame clones and leaves out a portion. The sample shows 65,000 or so clones, around 90% of them seen only once. The material sequenced was PBMCs. All receptors come from a woman younger than 35 in good health and CMV-seronegative. The CDR3 runs from the conserved cysteine through the conserved F or W. D genes are given only for firm matches. Clone size is not always given. Where it is, it says once, few, many or a class for expanded clones.

D,J,V,size,DNA,CDR3
NA,TRBJ1-3,TRBV5-4,NA,TGTGCCAGCAGCCTCGTGGCAGGGTGGAGCTCTGGAAACACCATATATTTT,CASSLVAGWSSGNTIYF
TRBD2,TRBJ2-1,TRBV4-1,NA,TGCGCCAGCAGCCGCGGTTCAAGCGGGGGACGCTACAATGAGCAGTTCTTC,CASSRGSSGGRYNEQFF
NA,TRBJ1-4,TRBV9,NA,TGTGCCAGCAGCCCTTCGGGGGTGGGGGAAAAACTGTTTTTT,CASSPSGVGEKLFF
TRBD1,TRBJ1-2,TRBV28,NA,TGTGCCAGCAGTCCGGGACAGGGATTGATAGGCTACACCTTC,CASSPGQGLIGYTF
NA,TRBJ1-1,TRBV11-3,once,TGTGCCAGCAGCTGGGACACCATATGGGATAACACTGAAGCTTTCTTT,CASSWDTIWDNTEAFF
NA,TRBJ1-1,TRBV28,NA,TGTGCCAGCAGTCCTAACTATTCATTTGCTTTCTTT,CASSPNYSFAFF
NA,TRBJ1-2,TRBV19,NA,TGTGCCAGTACCCCAGTACGCCCCGCGGGGGCCTATGGCTACACCTTC,CASTPVRPAGAYGYTF
TRBD1,TRBJ2-1,TRBV7-3,NA,TGTGCCAGCAGCCTAGGACAGGGAAGCTCCTACAATGAGCAGTTCTTC,CASSLGQGSSYNEQFF
NA,TRBJ1-2,TRBV5-1,NA,TGCGCCAGCAGCCTTACCGCGGGGAGGGACTATGGCTACACCTTC,CASSLTAGRDYGYTF
TRBD1,TRBJ1-6,TRBV10-3,NA,TGTGCCACCAACGTGGGACAGATTAATTCACCCCTCCACTTT,CATNVGQINSPLHF
NA,TRBJ2-1,TRBV14,NA,TGTGCCAGCAGCCAAGAAGGTGGTCGGGGGAAGTGGGGCTTGGAGCAGTTCTTC,CASSQEGGRGKWGLEQFF
NA,TRBJ2-5,TRBV9,NA,TGTGCCAGCAGCGTAGCCCCGGGACAAGAGACCCAGTACTTC,CASSVAPGQETQYF
NA,TRBJ2-3,TRBV18,NA,TGTGCCAGCTCACCAGGGGACTGGATTAGCACAGATACGCAGTATTTT,CASSPGDWISTDTQYF
TRBD2,TRBJ2-3,TRBV6-1,NA,TGTGCCAGCAGTCTGTATGCGGGAGGGCCAGTGGATTTT,CASSLYAGGPVDF
TRBD1,TRBJ1-3,TRBV9,NA,TGTGCCAGCAGCGGGACCGGGACAGGGTGGGGAAACACCATATATTTT,CASSGTGTGWGNTIYF
TRBD1,TRBJ1-1,TRBV19,NA,TGTGCCAGTAGTCTTACTCTCACAGGGGGCCTATCGAACACTGAAGCTTTCTTT,CASSLTLTGGLSNTEAFF
NA,TRBJ2-5,TRBV5-4,NA,TGTGCCAGCAGCACGAGGACAGCCCAAGAGACCCAGTACTTC,CASSTRTAQETQYF
TRBD1,TRBJ1-1,TRBV11-3,NA,TGTGCCAGCAGCTTAGCAGGGACAGCGAACACTGAAGCTTTCTTT,CASSLAGTANTEAFF
NA,TRBJ1-1,TRBV11-3,NA,TGTGCCAGCAGCCCCCGGGGGGATAAAGAAGCTTTCTTT,CASSPRGDKEAFF
TRBD1,TRBJ1-1,TRBV5-5,NA,TGTGCCAGCAGCTTTACCACAGGGGACACTGAAGCTTTCTTT,CASSFTTGDTEAFF
TRBD1,TRBJ1-5,TRBV7-9,NA,TGTGCCAGCAGCTTAGGGAGGACAGGCGGTATCCAGCCCCAGCATTTT,CASSLGRTGGIQPQHF
TRBD1,TRBJ1-4,TRBV29-1,NA,TGCAGCGTTAGAGACAGGGGAAATGAAAAACTGTTTTTT,CSVRDRGNEKLFF
TRBD2,TRBJ2-3,TRBV27,NA,TGTGCCAGCAGTTCCGGGACTAGCGTGGATACGCAGTATTTT,CASSSGTSVDTQYF
NA,TRBJ2-7,TRBV11-2,NA,TGTGCCAGCAGCTTAGGGGCAGCTACGGGGTACGAGCAGTACTTC,CASSLGAATGYEQYF
TRBD1,TRBJ1-2,TRBV7-2,NA,TGTGCCAGCAGCCCGGACAGGTTCTATGGCTACACCTTC,CASSPDRFYGYTF
TRBD2,TRBJ2-1,TRBV9,NA,TGTGCCAGCAGCGTATTTGCTAGCGGGGGTACCAATGAGCAGTTCTTC,CASSVFASGGTNEQFF
TRBD1,TRBJ2-7,TRBV7-2,NA,TGTGCCAGCAGCCCCAGGGACAGCGTACCTTACGAGCAGTACTTC,CASSPRDSVPYEQYF
NA,TRBJ1-1,TRBV2,NA,TGTGCCAGCAGCCGACAGAGAAACACTGAAGCTTTCTTT,CASSRQRNTEAFF
TRBD2,TRBJ2-1,TRBV13,NA,TGTGCCAGCAGCTCAGAGACTAGCGGGAGGGTTAATGAGCAGTTCTTC,CASSSETSGRVNEQFF
NA,TRBJ2-7,TRBV28,NA,TGTGCCAGCAGGTCGGGGGGCTTGCTCTACGAGCAGTACTTC,CASRSGGLLYEQYF
TRBD1,TRBJ1-2,TRBV5-4,NA,TGTGCCAGCAGCTCGAGACAGGGGGCCAACTATGGCTACACCTTC,CASSSRQGANYGYTF
TRBD1,TRBJ2-7,TRBV18,NA,TGTGCCAGCTCACCTCCTTTAACAGGGGGCGCGTCCTACGAGCAGTACTTC,CASSPPLTGGASYEQYF
NA,TRBJ1-3,TRBV4-2,NA,TGTGCCAGCAGCCAAGAAGGAGGGTCTGGAAACACCATATATTTT,CASSQEGGSGNTIYF
TRBD1,TRBJ1-1,TRBV5-1,NA,TGCGCCAGCAGCCCCCTATCCCACAGGGGCAATGAAGCTTTCTTT,CASSPLSHRGNEAFF
NA,TRBJ1-6,TRBV7-8,NA,TGTGCCAGCAGCTCAGGGCCAGGGCTTAATTCACCCCTCCACTTT,CASSSGPGLNSPLHF
TRBD2,TRBJ2-7,TRBV11-2,NA,TGTGCCAGCAGCTTAGGAATAGCGGGGCTCTACGAGCAGTACTTC,CASSLGIAGLYEQYF
TRBD2,TRBJ2-2,TRBV6-5,NA,TGTGCCAGCACCTACTGGGAGGGTAGCGGGGAGCTGTTTTTT,CASTYWEGSGELFF
NA,TRBJ2-1,TRBV5-1,NA,TGCGCCAGCAGCTTGGTTCAGGGAAGGTTGAATGAGCAGTTCTTC,CASSLVQGRLNEQFF
NA,TRBJ1-1,TRBV21-1,NA,TGTGCCACAGCCGGCAGGGCCGCTGAAGCTTTCTTT,CATAGRAAEAFF
NA,TRBJ1-4,TRBV29-1,NA,TGCAGCGTCGGGGAACTGGACGAGACTAATGAAAAACTGTTTTTT,CSVGELDETNEKLFF